This TCR beta chain stems from a study of blood T cells in healthy people across ages (dated by TCRdb to between 2014 and 2017). In the study overall: Template switching captured roughly one uniquely barcoded TCR beta cDNA molecule per two T cells in model experiments. Using deep sequencing normalized with unique cDNA molecular identifiers, the study measured how TCR beta repertoire diversity changes with age. Four age groups were formed from the donors: young (average 16 years), middle-aged (approximately 40), aged (62) and long-lived (more than 75). To avoid experimental bias, donors of different ages were spread randomly across the sequencing lanes. Two additional independent replicas of 1 million unique cDNA reads from the same blood draw were analyzed for two donors (one aged 18 to 30 and one aged 80 or older).

The table lists this clonotype with a few counts. The specificity of this receptor is unknown. Base-call qualities are not available, and no considerably larger clone is one nucleotide away. Systemically healthy Caucasian individuals from Russia, 39 in total and aged about 6 to 100 years, were included as donors. Each donor gave about 9.7 milliliters of peripheral blood, drawn into EDTA-treated Vacutainer tubes. Ficoll-Paque density-gradient centrifugation was used to isolate PBMCs, with at least 7 million obtained per sample. Trizol reagent was used to extract total RNA from PBMCs, with at least 5 micrograms per sample. For every donor, flow cytometry on a PBMC aliquot measured the percentage of naive CD45RAhigh/CD27high T cells. Library preparation employed 5' RACE. Sequencer: Illumina HiSeq 2500. A second PCR of about 6 to 11 cycles was performed with a sample-barcoded 5' primer and a J-beta primer mix. A template-switch 5' adaptor carrying 12 random nucleotides introduced a unique molecular identifier onto each TCR beta cDNA molecule. At least 2.5 million CDR3-containing paired-end reads were obtained from each sample. The Mint cDNA synthesis kit, primed by a TRBC-specific oligonucleotide, was used to synthesize first-strand cDNA from all RNA. After uracil-DNA glycosylase treatment, a first 18-cycle PCR used universal primers M1SS and BC2_uni_R on all cDNA. Per the authors' processing: For normalization, 1 million high-quality reads, each with a distinct molecular identifier, were randomly selected from each sample. Reads with shared molecular identifiers were discarded instead of being binned into consensus sequences. MiTCR, with a Q25 quality threshold and the strictest error-elimination algorithm, was used for CDR3 identification, clonotype clustering and error correction. A nonparametric unseen species model with Euler transformation was used to estimate a lower bound on total TCR beta diversity. Using fastp at Q25 and MiXCR, TCRdb reprocessed the public reads and kept productive beta chains. For every CDR3 protein sequence, its rows merge into one entry that carries the most common genes and DNA. These V and J calls are TCRdb output, not the study's own analysis. This sample holds about 1.4 million distinct CDR3 sequences; around 55% were observed only once. The ten largest clones capture under 8.5% of the sample.

The full study reports these points: The CMV infection status of donors was not known, potentially confounding age-related changes in expanded clonotypes. Observed TCR beta diversity correlated strongly with the percentage of naive T cells measured by flow cytometry. Compared with the aged group, the long-lived group had more naive CD4+ T cells, fewer expanded clones and increased TCR diversity, suggesting age selection. Estimates of total diversity from one million sequenced T cells were regarded as lower bounds and underestimates. Conclusive comparison of naive and antigen-experienced compartments was prevented by the profiling of bulk unsorted PBMCs. As age increased, observed TCR beta diversity per million T cells dropped in a roughly linear way, and a significant reduction was already evident by age about 40.

The TCR sequence derives from a man in his late teens or twenties in good health. The sequenced material came from blood.

Here is the DNA: TGCAGCGTTGAAGTTACAGGGGCGGACACTGAAGCTTTCTTT. It translates as CSVEVTGADTEAFF. The chain is made from TRBV29-1 and TRBJ1-1, with 7 bases in between that match TRBD1. V trim: 1 base; J trim: 3 bases; unmatched bases: 5. The CDR3 starts with the cysteine, ends with the phenylalanine, and has 14 residues. The sequence is cut down to CDR3 DNA, 42 bases in frame from base 1. The germline V gene specifies SQVTM as CDR1 and ANQGSEA as CDR2.